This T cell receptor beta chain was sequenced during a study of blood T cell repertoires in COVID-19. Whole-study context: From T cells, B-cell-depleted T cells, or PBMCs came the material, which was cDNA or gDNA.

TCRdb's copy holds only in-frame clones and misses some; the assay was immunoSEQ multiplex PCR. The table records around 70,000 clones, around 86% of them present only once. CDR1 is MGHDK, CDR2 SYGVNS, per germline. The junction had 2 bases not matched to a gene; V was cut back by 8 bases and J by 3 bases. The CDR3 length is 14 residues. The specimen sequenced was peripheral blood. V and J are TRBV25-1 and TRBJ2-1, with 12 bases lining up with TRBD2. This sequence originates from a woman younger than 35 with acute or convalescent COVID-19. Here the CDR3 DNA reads TGTGCCAGCTCTAGCGGGAGGGTCTACAATGAGCAGTTCTTC. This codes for CASSSGRVYNEQFF.